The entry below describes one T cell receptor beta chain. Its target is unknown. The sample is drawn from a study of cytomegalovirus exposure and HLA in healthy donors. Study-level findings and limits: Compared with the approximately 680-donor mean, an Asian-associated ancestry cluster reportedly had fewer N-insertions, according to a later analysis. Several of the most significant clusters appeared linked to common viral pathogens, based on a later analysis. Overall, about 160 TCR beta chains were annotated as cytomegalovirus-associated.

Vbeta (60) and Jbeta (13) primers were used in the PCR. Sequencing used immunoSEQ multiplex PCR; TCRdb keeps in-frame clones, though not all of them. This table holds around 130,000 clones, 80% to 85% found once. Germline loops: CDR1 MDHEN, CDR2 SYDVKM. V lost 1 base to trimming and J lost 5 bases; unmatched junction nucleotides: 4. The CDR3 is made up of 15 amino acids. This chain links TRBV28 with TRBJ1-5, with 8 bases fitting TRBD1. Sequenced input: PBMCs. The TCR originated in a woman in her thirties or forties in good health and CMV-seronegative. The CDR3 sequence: CASSLLDRVYQPQHF. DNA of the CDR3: TGTGCCAGCAGTTTATTGGACAGGGTCTATCAGCCCCAGCATTTT.